This T cell receptor beta chain was documented in a study of T cell repertoires in cytomegalovirus infection. Whole-study context: CMV infection together with matching HLA type was indicated by public TCR beta signatures. Overall study results and limits: Summed frequency of shared TCR beta families picked out CMV carriers who also had the relevant HLA. Dominant in the ex vivo response were TCR beta clonotypes restricted by HLA-C and specific for CMV.

TCRdb redid the calling of the reads with MiXCR, one entry per CDR3 protein. The table lists about 740,000 distinct CDR3 sequences, 35% to 45% of them singletons. This clonotype was detected only a few times. As yet, its antigen is unknown. Specimen: PBMCs. The receptor comes from a human donor in good health (CMV status not recorded). Some clones in this sample may be carry-over from other donors' samples.

This CDR3 is CSVTFLGEQYF. CDR3 sequence (DNA): TGCAGCGTCACATTCTTAGGAGAGCAGTACTTC. This chain joins TRBV29-1 and TRBJ2-7, with D unclear. The V and J ends lost 6 bases and 7 bases respectively, with 13 bases between them. Looked up from germline, CDR1 is SQVTM and CDR2 is ANQGSEA. The CDR3 covers 11 residues.